This TCR beta chain was sequenced during a study of Ad26.COV2.S vaccination and SARS-CoV-2 variants. Noted treatment: approximately 18 received Ad26.COV2.S at low or high dose, single or two shots; 5 received placebo; per-sample allocation not given. Vaccine and placebo recipients were sampled on day 63 after the first injection. TCRdb keeps only in-frame clones here, not all; method: immunoSEQ multiplex PCR. The table has roughly 320,000 clones, around four fifths seen once. The CDR3 contains 13 residues. Germline V gene data show CDR1 as SGHNT and CDR2 as YYREEE (reference sequence). Trimming stripped 4 bases from V and 5 bases from J, with 10 bases between.

V and J are TRBV5-4 and TRBJ1-5, with D hard to call. The receptor was derived from a person aged 18-60 years who received the Ad26.COV2.S COVID-19 vaccine or a placebo. The sample consisted of peripheral blood, taken in a trial of Ad26.COV2.S vaccine versus placebo. The CDR3 nucleotides are TGTGCCAGCAGCAATAAGGGTGATCAGCCCCAGCATTTT. It encodes CASSNKGDQPQHF.